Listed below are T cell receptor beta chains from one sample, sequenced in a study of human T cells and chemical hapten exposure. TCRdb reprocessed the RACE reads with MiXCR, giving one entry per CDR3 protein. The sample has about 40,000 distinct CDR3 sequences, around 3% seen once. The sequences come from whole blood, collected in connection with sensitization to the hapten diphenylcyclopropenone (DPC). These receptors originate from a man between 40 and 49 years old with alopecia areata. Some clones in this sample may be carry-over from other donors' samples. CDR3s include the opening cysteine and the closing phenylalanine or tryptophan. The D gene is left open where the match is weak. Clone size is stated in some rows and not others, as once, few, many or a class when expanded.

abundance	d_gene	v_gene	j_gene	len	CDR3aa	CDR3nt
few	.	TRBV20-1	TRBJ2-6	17	CSARDHRSGSGANVLTF	TGCAGTGCTAGAGATCACAGATCCGGCTCTGGGGCCAACGTCCTGACTTTC
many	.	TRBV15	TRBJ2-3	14	CATSSYSPPDTQYF	TGTGCCACCAGCTCTTACTCGCCTCCAGATACGCAGTATTTT
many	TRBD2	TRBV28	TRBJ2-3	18	CASSLTASGSFGTDTQYF	TGTGCCAGCAGTTTGACGGCTAGCGGGAGTTTCGGTACAGATACGCAGTATTTT
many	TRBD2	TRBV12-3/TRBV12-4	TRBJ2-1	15	CASRYTSGRDNEQFF	TGTGCCAGCAGGTACACTAGCGGGAGAGACAATGAGCAGTTCTTC
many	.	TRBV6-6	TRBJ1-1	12	CASSYYESEAFF	TGTGCCAGCAGTTACTATGAGTCTGAAGCTTTCTTT
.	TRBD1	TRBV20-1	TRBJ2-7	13	CSADPRGLYEQYF	TGCAGTGCCGACCCGAGGGGGCTATACGAGCAGTACTTC
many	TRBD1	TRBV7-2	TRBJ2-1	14	CASSSGTGSNEQFF	TGTGCCAGCAGCTCCGGGACAGGGTCCAATGAGCAGTTCTTC
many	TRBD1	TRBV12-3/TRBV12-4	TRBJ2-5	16	CASSLALGTGGKTQYF	TGTGCCAGCAGTTTAGCGCTAGGGACAGGGGGAAAGACCCAGTACTTC
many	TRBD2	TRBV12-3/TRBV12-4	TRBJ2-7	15	CASSLSGRWGYEQYF	TGTGCCAGCAGTTTAAGCGGGAGATGGGGCTACGAGCAGTACTTC
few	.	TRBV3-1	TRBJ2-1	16	CASSLLSGQIYNEQFF	TGTGCCAGCAGCCTCCTCTCCGGGCAGATCTACAATGAGCAGTTCTTC